The T cell receptor beta chain described here comes from a study of T cells in localized non-small cell lung cancer. Assay used: immunoSEQ multiplex PCR; TCRdb lists only in-frame clones, some missing. The sample gives about 57,000 clones, approximately 91% of which show up once; just under 20% is in the top ten. A note on this clone: Its antigen is unidentified.

Study results and limitations: Measurement of T cell clonality placed uninvolved adjacent lung highest, above the level in tumor. When the top 100 tumor clones were examined, a median approximately 62 of them also appeared in the adjacent lung, which was paired and uninvolved. Those with higher blood T cell density had longer overall survival.

Trimming stripped 2 bases from V and 2 bases from J, with 11 bases between. CDR1 SGHAT and CDR2 FQDESV come from the germline V gene (reference sequence). CDR3 length equals 15 residues. The rearrangement uses TRBV11-1 and TRBJ2-3; the D gene is possibly TRBD1 (6 bases). The receptor was isolated from a man aged 40 to 70 with stage I lung adenocarcinoma. The sequencing here drew on peripheral blood, taken before any cancer treatment. This CDR3 reads CASSLRQGITDTQYF. In nucleotides, the CDR3 is TGTGCCAGCAGCTTACGGCAGGGGATCACAGATACGCAGTATTTT.